This entry lists 25 T cell receptor beta chains sequenced from one sample in a study of early T cells in non-severe SARS-CoV-2 infection. TCRdb called the 5' RACE reads again in MiXCR, with one record for every CDR3 protein. The profile covers tens of thousands of distinct CDR3 sequences, with roughly 8.7% appearing a single time and 3.9% taken by the ten largest. Here the sequenced sample was whole blood, taken at baseline. These receptors all stem from an adult who was a healthcare worker with PCR-confirmed SARS-CoV-2 infection or an uninfected control (not recorded which).

This clonotype was counted between two and nine times. The chain uses TRBV12-3 or TRBV12-4 and TRBJ2-5, with D perhaps TRBD2 (6 bases). V lost 7 bases, J lost 1 base, and 16 bases lay in between. The CDR3 is 15 amino acids. CDR3: CASTVFGRGQETQYF. The CDR3 coding sequence is TGTGCCAGCACCGTTTTCGGGCGGGGCCAAGAGACCCAGTACTTC.

This clonotype was counted a few times. The chain joins TRBV30 to TRBJ2-7; 7 bases agree with TRBD1. V was pared by 5 bases and J by 3 bases, with 10 bases of the junction left unmatched. CDR3 size: 14 residues. Per germline, CDR1 GTSNPN and CDR2 SVGIG (reference sequence). The CDR3: CAWGLTGLFYEQYF. CDR3 in DNA: TGTGCCTGGGGGCTGACAGGGCTATTCTACGAGCAGTACTTC.

This clonotype was recorded at least ten times. The chain uses TRBV19 and TRBJ2-2; 8 nucleotides match TRBD1. CDR1 is LNHDA, CDR2 SQIVND, per germline (reference sequence). CDR3 size: 17 residues. V lost 4 bases and J lost 5; bases outside the gene matches: 12. CDR3 region: CASSTGTGTGATGELFF. As DNA, the CDR3 is TGTGCCAGTAGTACGGGTACCGGGACAGGAGCAACCGGGGAGCTGTTTTTT.

V usage is TRBV29-1 and J usage is TRBJ2-1, with 14 positions matching TRBD2. This CDR3 comprises 14 residues. The J segment lost 6 bases and the V segment lost 8 bases, leaving 6 bases of the junction unmatched. Germline V gene lookup returns CDR1 SQVTM and CDR2 ANQGSEA. Here the CDR3 reads CSSKTSGRGNEQFF. The CDR3 coding sequence is TGCAGCTCCAAGACTAGCGGGAGGGGCAATGAGCAGTTCTTC.

This clonotype appeared a few times. The chain recombines TRBV7-8 with TRBJ2-5, with 7 bases lining up with TRBD2. The V segment lost 5 bases and the J segment 3 bases; nucleotides outside the gene matches: 15. Per the germline V gene, CDR1 is SGHVS and CDR2 is FQNEAQ. The CDR3 has 17 residues. CDR3 residues: CASSPPRRLAVKETQYF. In DNA, the CDR3 is TGTGCCAGCAGCCCCCCTAGGCGGCTAGCGGTTAAAGAGACCCAGTACTTC. Using reference TRBV7-8 and TRBJ2-5 for the parts outside the CDR3, the full variable domain is GAGVSQSPRYKVAKRGQDVALRCDPISGHVSLFWYQQALGQGPEFLTYFQNEAQLDKSGLPSDRFFAERPEGSVSTLKIQRTQQEDSAVYLCASSPPRRLAVKETQYFGPGTRLLVL.

This clonotype has ten or more counts. This chain uses TRBV25-1 with TRBJ2-7, with a possible D match to TRBD2 (6 bases). V was clipped by 1 base and J by 6 bases, with 10 bases between them. The CDR3 runs 13 residues. Germline V gene data show CDR1 as MGHDK and CDR2 as SYGVNS. The CDR3 DNA reads as TGTGCCAGCAGTGAATCCGGGAGCCGCGAGCAGTACTTC. Translation gives CASSESGSREQYF.

The rearrangement links TRBV5-1 to TRBJ2-3, with D possibly TRBD2 on 6 matching bases. V lost 0 bases and J 2 bases, leaving 16 bases between the germline ends. Germline V lookup: CDR1 SGHRS, CDR2 YFSETQ. The CDR3 has 17 amino acids. CDR3 amino acids: CASSLGREVDFTDTQYF. The CDR3 DNA follows: TGCGCCAGCAGCTTGGGGAGGGAGGTGGACTTCACAGATACGCAGTATTTT.

This clonotype was seen only a few times. This rearrangement joins TRBV9 to TRBJ2-5; perhaps TRBD2 as D (6 bases). CDR1 and CDR2 from the germline V gene are SGDLS and YYNGEE. Trimming cost V 4 bases and J 1 base, with 17 bases left between them. The CDR3 is 16 amino acids. The CDR3 nucleotides are TGTGCCAGCAGCTCCTTCGGGGGATCCTCCCAAGAGACCCAGTACTTC. Translation: CASSSFGGSSQETQYF. Based on the CDR3 plus reference TRBV9 and TRBJ2-5, the full variable domain is DSGVTQTPKHLITATGQRVTLRCSPRSGDLSVYWYQQSLDQGLQFLIQYYNGEERAKGNILERFSAQQFPDLHSELNLSSLELGDSALYFCASSSFGGSSQETQYFGPGTRLLVL.

The chain has TRBV4-1 and TRBJ2-3; TRBD2 might be the D (6 bases). Per germline, CDR1 MGHRA and CDR2 YSYEKL. V lost 1 base and J 3 bases, leaving 11 bases between the germline ends. The CDR3 extends over 15 amino acids. The CDR3 bases are TGCGCCAGCAGCCAAGTATTGGAGGGGACAGATACGCAGTATTTT. Translation: CASSQVLEGTDTQYF.

For the CDR3, the DNA is TGTGCCAGCTCACCAACCCAGGGGCGTACTGAAGCTTTCTTT. Its protein is CASSPTQGRTEAFF. The chain carries TRBV18 and TRBJ1-1; possible D gene TRBD1, 6 bases. The CDR3 is 14 residues long. V lost 2 bases to trimming and J lost 5 bases, with 12 bases between them. Per germline, CDR1 KGHSH and CDR2 LQKENI.

This clonotype was seen only a few times. V and J are TRBV7-2 and TRBJ2-7; 10 bases map to TRBD2. With 1 base clipped from V and 4 bases from J, the junction kept 4 bases outside the gene matches. The length of the CDR3 is 15 residues. Germline assignment: CDR1 SGHTA and CDR2 FQGNSA. DNA for the CDR3: TGTGCCAGCAGCTTAGTCCCTAGCGGGAGATACGAGCAGTACTTC. As protein: CASSLVPSGRYEQYF.

This clonotype was recorded at least ten times. The genes are TRBV5-1 and TRBJ2-1, with D perhaps matching TRBD1 (6 bases). The CDR3 length is 14 residues. The germline gives CDR1 SGHRS, CDR2 YFSETQ. Trimming shortened V by 2 bases and J by 6 bases, and 12 bases separated the two germline ends. In DNA form, the CDR3 reads TGCGCCAGCAGCTTTCAGGGCAGGGGCAATGAGCAGTTCTTC. It translates to CASSFQGRGNEQFF.

This clonotype was detected ten times or more. The chain recombines TRBV20-1 with TRBJ2-2; 8 nucleotides line up with TRBD1. The CDR3 extends over 16 amino acids. Germline V gene sequence: CDR1 DFQATT, CDR2 SNEGSKA (reference sequence). Germline trimming cut 3 bases from V and 2 bases from J; bases unmatched to any gene: 8. The CDR3, as DNA: TGCAGTGCTAGCCCTACAGGGGGAACAAACACCGGGGAGCTGTTTTTT. It encodes CSASPTGGTNTGELFF.

With regard to this clonotype: At one end, the junction sequence differs from germline, possibly due to a read error. The chain carries TRBV7-2 and TRBJ2-7; no clear D. The germline CDR1 and CDR2 sequences are SGHTA and FQGNSA. This CDR3 is 16 amino acids long. The CDR3 bases are TGTGTCAGCAGCTCCCCGGGCCTGCCTAGAGATGGCGAGCAGTACTTC. Its protein product is CVSSSPGLPRDGEQYF.

The genes are TRBV29-1 and TRBJ2-1; D is undetermined. The CDR3 length is 12 residues. The V end was cut by 3 bases, the J end by 16 bases, with 19 bases between. Germline V gene lookup returns CDR1 SQVTM and CDR2 ANQGSEA. The CDR3: CSVELTSRVLFF. The CDR3 bases are TGCAGCGTTGAGTTAACCTCACGAGTCCTCTTCTTC.

This clonotype has a count of ten or more. The gene calls are TRBV6-1 and TRBJ2-4; 7 bases match TRBD2. V was clipped by 0 bases and J by 7 bases; unmatched bases: 9. This CDR3 comprises 16 residues. CDR1 and CDR2 from the germline V gene are MNHNS and SASEGT. The CDR3 coding sequence is TGTGCCAGCAGTGAAGCGTGGGGGGGTGTAGGGAACATTCAGTACTTC. Its protein product is CASSEAWGGVGNIQYF.

At least ten counts were recorded for this clonotype. The V and J genes are TRBV4-1 and TRBJ2-3, with 8 bases that match TRBD1. This CDR3 spans 14 amino acids. Germline V gene lookup returns CDR1 MGHRA and CDR2 YSYEKL. V dropped 4 bases and J dropped 7; count of bases not matched to a gene: 7. The CDR3 DNA follows: TGCGCCAGCAGCCCGGGACAGGTCTTGCATACGCAGTATTTT. Encoded protein: CASSPGQVLHTQYF.

CDR3 sequence: CASSREGSYNEQFF. The CDR3 coding sequence is TGTGCCAGCAGCCGGGAGGGCTCCTACAATGAGCAGTTCTTC. The chain couples TRBV21-1 to TRBJ2-1; the DNA was not used to check the table's D call, TRBD2. TRBV21-1 is marked as a pseudogene. This CDR3 spans 14 amino acids.

This clonotype was observed many times. The chain combines TRBV6-5 with TRBJ2-5; TRBD2 agrees at 11 bases. Unmatched junction bases numbered 8, after V lost 6 bases and J lost 5 bases. Looked up from germline, CDR1 is MNHEY and CDR2 is SVGAGI. The CDR3 spans 15 residues. The CDR3 spells CASSPSGGYWETQYF. For the CDR3, the DNA is TGTGCCAGCAGCCCTAGCGGGGGGTACTGGGAGACCCAGTACTTC.

This clonotype was seen at least ten times. The chain has TRBV24-1 and TRBJ2-1; D may correspond to TRBD1 or TRBD2 (6 bases each). Trimming removed 1 base at V and 7 bases at J, with 16 bases between. Germline CDR1 reads KGHDR; CDR2 reads SFDVKD. The CDR3 sequence is 16 residues long. The CDR3 sequence is CATSDFWGPGGNEQFF. The CDR3 coding sequence is TGTGCCACCAGTGATTTTTGGGGGCCTGGAGGGAATGAGCAGTTCTTC.

This clonotype was counted a few times. The chain recombines TRBV7-9 with TRBJ1-2; tentatively, D is TRBD1 (6 bases). Trimming stripped 4 bases from V and 0 bases from J, with 21 bases between. This CDR3 has 18 amino acids. Germline V gene data show CDR1 as SEHNR and CDR2 as FQNEAQ (reference sequence). For the CDR3, the DNA is TGTGCCAGCAGCTCAAGCAGGGGAAAAGGTGGGACTAACTATGGCTACACCTTC. Translation gives CASSSSRGKGGTNYGYTF.

This chain links TRBV27 with TRBJ2-1; 9 positions match TRBD1. Germline CDR1 is MNHEY and CDR2 is SMNVEV (reference sequence). Trimming at V came to 5 bases and at J to 9 bases, leaving 8 bases not matched to a gene. This CDR3 is built from 14 residues. This chain's CDR3 is CASSPGDREGEQFF. The CDR3 coding sequence is TGTGCCAGCAGTCCCGGGGACAGGGAGGGTGAGCAGTTCTTC.

The gene calls are TRBV7-9 and TRBJ2-5, with 9 nucleotides matching TRBD1. Germline loops: CDR1 SEHNR, CDR2 FQNEAQ (reference sequence). CDR3 length equals 15 residues. Unmatched junction bases numbered 6, after V lost 4 bases and J lost 3 bases. CDR3 protein: CASSSGTGTKETQYF. The CDR3 bases are TGTGCCAGCAGCTCTGGGACAGGGACAAAAGAGACCCAGTACTTC. Together with reference TRBV7-9 and TRBJ2-5, the CDR3 gives the full variable domain: DTGVSQNPRHKITKRGQNVTFRCDPISEHNRLYWYRQTLGQGPEFLTYFQNEAQLEKSRLLSDRFSAERPKGSFSTLEIQRTEQGDSAMYLCASSSGTGTKETQYFGPGTRLLVL.

This clonotype appeared a few times. The chain has TRBV20-1 and TRBJ1-4, with TRBD1 as a possible D gene (5 bases). Between the trimmed V and J ends, which lost 6 bases and 5 bases, there was a span of 16 bases. This CDR3 has 14 residues. In germline, CDR1 is DFQATT, CDR2 SNEGSKA (reference sequence). This CDR3 is CSATSGTQNEKLFF. In nucleotides, the CDR3 is TGCAGTGCCACTTCCGGGACTCAGAATGAAAAACTGTTTTTT.

The sample holds a few counts of this clonotype. This chain uses TRBV18 with TRBJ1-4; the D gene is possibly TRBD1 (5 bases). The CDR3 length is 15 residues. The V end was cut by 8 bases, the J end by 0 bases, with 13 bases between. Germline CDR1 KGHSH, CDR2 LQKENI. The CDR3 coding sequence is TGTGCCAGCGCGAAACAGGCTGCAACTAATGAAAAACTGTTTTTT. Translating gives CASAKQAATNEKLFF.